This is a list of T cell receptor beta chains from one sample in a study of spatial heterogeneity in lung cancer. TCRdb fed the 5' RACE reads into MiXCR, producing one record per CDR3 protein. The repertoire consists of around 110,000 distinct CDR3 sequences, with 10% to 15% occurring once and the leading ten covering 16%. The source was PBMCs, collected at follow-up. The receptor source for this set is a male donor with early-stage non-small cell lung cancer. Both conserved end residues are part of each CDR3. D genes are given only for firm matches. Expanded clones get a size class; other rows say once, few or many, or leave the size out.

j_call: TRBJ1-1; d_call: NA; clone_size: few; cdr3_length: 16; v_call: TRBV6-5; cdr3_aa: CASRRTRTDQNTEAFF; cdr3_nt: TGTGCCAGCAGAAGGACTAGGACGGACCAGAACACTGAAGCTTTCTTT
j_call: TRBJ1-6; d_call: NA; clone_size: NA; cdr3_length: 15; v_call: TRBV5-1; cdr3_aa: CASSLVSPNNSPLHF; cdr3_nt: TGCGCCAGCAGCTTGGTGTCACCTAATAATTCACCCCTCCACTTT
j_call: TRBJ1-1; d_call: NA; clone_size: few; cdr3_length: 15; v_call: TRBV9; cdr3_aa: CASSVAQGSWTEAFF; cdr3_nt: TGTGCCAGCAGCGTAGCTCAGGGTTCGTGGACTGAAGCTTTCTTT
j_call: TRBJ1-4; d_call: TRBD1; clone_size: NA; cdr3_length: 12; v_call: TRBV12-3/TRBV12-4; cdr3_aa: CASRKTGVELFF; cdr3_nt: TGTGCCAGCAGGAAGACAGGGGTCGAACTGTTTTTT
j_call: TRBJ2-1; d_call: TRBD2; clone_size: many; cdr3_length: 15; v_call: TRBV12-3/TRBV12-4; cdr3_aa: CASSTQTGLAGEQFF; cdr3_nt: TGTGCCAGCAGTACACAGACGGGGCTAGCGGGTGAGCAGTTCTTC
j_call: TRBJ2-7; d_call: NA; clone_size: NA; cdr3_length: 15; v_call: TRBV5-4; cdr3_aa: CASSLSGAPSYEQYF; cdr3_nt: TGTGCCAGCAGCTTGTCCGGGGCCCCTTCCTACGAGCAGTACTTC
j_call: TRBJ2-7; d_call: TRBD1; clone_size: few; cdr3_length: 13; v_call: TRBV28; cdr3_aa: CASRRDRSHEQYF; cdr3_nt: TGTGCCAGCAGGAGGGACAGGAGCCACGAGCAGTACTTC
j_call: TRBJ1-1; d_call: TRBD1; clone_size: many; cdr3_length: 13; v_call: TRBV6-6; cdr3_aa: CASRPDRAWGAFF; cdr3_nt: TGTGCCAGCAGACCCGACAGGGCCTGGGGAGCTTTCTTT
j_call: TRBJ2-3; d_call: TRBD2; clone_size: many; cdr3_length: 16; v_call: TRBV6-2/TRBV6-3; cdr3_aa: CASSYSGAGGPDTQYF; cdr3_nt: TGTGCCAGCAGTTACTCGGGAGCGGGGGGCCCAGATACGCAGTATTTT
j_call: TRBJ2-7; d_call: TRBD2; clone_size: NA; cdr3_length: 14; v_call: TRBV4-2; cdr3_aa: CASSQDLAAYEQYF; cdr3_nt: TGTGCCAGCAGCCAAGATCTAGCGGCCTACGAGCAGTACTTC
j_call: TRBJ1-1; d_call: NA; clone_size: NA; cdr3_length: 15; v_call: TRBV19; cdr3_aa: CASSMGLEQNTEAFF; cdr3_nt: TGTGCCAGTAGTATGGGGTTGGAGCAGAACACTGAAGCTTTCTTT
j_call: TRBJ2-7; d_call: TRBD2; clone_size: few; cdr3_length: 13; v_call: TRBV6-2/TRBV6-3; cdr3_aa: CASVRGTSAEQYF; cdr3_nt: TGTGCCAGCGTCCGCGGAACTAGCGCCGAGCAGTACTTC
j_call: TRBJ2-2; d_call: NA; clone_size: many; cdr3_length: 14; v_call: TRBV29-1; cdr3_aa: CSVGTGTNTGELFF; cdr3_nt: TGCAGCGTAGGAACAGGGACGAACACCGGGGAGCTGTTTTTT
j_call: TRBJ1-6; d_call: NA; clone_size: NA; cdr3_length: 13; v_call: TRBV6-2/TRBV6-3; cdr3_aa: CASTAGQDSPLHF; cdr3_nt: TGTGCCAGCACGGCAGGGCAAGATTCACCCCTCCACTTT
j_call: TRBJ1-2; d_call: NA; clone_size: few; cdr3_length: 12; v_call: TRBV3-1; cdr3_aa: CASSQRVSGYTF; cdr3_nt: TGTGCCAGCAGCCAGCGAGTCAGTGGCTACACCTTC
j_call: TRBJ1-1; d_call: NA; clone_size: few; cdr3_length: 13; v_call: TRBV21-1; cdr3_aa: CARGHLLCYEAFF; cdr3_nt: TGTGCCAGAGGGCATCTTCTCTGCTATGAAGCTTTCTTT
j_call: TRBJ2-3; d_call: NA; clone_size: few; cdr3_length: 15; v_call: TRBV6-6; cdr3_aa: CASSSKAASTDTQYF; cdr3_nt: TGTGCCAGCAGTTCCAAAGCGGCCAGCACAGATACGCAGTATTTT
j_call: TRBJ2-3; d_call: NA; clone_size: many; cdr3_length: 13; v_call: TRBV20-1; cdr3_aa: CSARGPTLDTQYF; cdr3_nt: TGCAGTGCTAGAGGGCCTACCCTGGATACGCAGTATTTT
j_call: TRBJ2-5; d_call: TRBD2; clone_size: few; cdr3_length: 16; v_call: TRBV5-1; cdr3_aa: CASSLAGGGGQETQYF; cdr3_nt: TGCGCCAGCAGCTTGGCTGGCGGGGGGGGTCAAGAGACCCAGTACTTC
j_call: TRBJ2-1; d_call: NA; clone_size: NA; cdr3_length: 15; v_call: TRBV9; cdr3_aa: CASSVAGPSYNEQFF; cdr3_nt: TGTGCCAGCAGCGTAGCAGGGCCCTCCTACAATGAGCAGTTCTTC
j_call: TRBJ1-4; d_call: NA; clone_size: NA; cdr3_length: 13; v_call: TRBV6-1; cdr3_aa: CASSRDRGEKLFF; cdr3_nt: TGTGCCAGCAGCCGGGACCGTGGTGAAAAACTGTTTTTT
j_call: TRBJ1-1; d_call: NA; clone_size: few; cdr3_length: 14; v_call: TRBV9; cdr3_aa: CASSAGQTNTEAFF; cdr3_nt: TGTGCCAGCAGCGCCGGACAGACGAACACTGAAGCTTTCTTT
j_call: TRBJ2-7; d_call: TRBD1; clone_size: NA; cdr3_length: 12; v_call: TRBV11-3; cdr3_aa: CASSLAGDRRYF; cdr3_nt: TGTGCCAGCAGCTTAGCAGGGGACAGGAGGTACTTC
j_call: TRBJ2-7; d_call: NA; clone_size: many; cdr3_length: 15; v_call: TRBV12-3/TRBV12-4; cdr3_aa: CASSFYQLTNYEQYF; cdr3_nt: TGTGCCAGCAGTTTTTACCAGCTGACTAACTACGAGCAGTACTTC
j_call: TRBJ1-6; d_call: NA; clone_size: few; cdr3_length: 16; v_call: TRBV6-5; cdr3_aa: CASSYSYTNFLSPLHF; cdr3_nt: TGTGCCAGCAGTTACTCGTATACAAACTTCCTCTCACCCCTCCACTTT
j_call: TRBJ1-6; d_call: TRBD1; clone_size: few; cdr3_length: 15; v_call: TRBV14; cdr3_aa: CASSRLRGLISPLHF; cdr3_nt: TGTGCCAGCAGCCGGCTCAGGGGGCTTATTTCACCCCTCCACTTT
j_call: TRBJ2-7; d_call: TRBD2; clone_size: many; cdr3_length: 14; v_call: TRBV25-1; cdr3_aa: CASSESPSGGEQYF; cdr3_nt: TGTGCCAGCAGTGAATCGCCTAGCGGGGGCGAGCAGTACTTC
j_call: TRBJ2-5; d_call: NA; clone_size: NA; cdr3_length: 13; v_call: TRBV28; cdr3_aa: CASSFGSQETQYF; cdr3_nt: TGTGCCAGCAGTTTTGGGTCCCAAGAGACCCAGTACTTC
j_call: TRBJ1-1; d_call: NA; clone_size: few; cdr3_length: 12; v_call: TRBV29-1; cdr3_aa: CSVYPGNTEAFF; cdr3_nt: TGCAGCGTCTATCCCGGGAACACTGAAGCTTTCTTT
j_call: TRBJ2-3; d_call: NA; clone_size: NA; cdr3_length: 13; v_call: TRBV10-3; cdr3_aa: CAISPGGTDTQYF; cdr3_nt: TGTGCCATCAGTCCGGGTGGCACAGATACGCAGTATTTT
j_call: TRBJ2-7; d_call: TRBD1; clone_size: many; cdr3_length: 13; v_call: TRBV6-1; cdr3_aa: CASSRTGSGEQYF; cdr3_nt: TGTGCCAGCAGTCGGACAGGATCAGGCGAGCAGTACTTC